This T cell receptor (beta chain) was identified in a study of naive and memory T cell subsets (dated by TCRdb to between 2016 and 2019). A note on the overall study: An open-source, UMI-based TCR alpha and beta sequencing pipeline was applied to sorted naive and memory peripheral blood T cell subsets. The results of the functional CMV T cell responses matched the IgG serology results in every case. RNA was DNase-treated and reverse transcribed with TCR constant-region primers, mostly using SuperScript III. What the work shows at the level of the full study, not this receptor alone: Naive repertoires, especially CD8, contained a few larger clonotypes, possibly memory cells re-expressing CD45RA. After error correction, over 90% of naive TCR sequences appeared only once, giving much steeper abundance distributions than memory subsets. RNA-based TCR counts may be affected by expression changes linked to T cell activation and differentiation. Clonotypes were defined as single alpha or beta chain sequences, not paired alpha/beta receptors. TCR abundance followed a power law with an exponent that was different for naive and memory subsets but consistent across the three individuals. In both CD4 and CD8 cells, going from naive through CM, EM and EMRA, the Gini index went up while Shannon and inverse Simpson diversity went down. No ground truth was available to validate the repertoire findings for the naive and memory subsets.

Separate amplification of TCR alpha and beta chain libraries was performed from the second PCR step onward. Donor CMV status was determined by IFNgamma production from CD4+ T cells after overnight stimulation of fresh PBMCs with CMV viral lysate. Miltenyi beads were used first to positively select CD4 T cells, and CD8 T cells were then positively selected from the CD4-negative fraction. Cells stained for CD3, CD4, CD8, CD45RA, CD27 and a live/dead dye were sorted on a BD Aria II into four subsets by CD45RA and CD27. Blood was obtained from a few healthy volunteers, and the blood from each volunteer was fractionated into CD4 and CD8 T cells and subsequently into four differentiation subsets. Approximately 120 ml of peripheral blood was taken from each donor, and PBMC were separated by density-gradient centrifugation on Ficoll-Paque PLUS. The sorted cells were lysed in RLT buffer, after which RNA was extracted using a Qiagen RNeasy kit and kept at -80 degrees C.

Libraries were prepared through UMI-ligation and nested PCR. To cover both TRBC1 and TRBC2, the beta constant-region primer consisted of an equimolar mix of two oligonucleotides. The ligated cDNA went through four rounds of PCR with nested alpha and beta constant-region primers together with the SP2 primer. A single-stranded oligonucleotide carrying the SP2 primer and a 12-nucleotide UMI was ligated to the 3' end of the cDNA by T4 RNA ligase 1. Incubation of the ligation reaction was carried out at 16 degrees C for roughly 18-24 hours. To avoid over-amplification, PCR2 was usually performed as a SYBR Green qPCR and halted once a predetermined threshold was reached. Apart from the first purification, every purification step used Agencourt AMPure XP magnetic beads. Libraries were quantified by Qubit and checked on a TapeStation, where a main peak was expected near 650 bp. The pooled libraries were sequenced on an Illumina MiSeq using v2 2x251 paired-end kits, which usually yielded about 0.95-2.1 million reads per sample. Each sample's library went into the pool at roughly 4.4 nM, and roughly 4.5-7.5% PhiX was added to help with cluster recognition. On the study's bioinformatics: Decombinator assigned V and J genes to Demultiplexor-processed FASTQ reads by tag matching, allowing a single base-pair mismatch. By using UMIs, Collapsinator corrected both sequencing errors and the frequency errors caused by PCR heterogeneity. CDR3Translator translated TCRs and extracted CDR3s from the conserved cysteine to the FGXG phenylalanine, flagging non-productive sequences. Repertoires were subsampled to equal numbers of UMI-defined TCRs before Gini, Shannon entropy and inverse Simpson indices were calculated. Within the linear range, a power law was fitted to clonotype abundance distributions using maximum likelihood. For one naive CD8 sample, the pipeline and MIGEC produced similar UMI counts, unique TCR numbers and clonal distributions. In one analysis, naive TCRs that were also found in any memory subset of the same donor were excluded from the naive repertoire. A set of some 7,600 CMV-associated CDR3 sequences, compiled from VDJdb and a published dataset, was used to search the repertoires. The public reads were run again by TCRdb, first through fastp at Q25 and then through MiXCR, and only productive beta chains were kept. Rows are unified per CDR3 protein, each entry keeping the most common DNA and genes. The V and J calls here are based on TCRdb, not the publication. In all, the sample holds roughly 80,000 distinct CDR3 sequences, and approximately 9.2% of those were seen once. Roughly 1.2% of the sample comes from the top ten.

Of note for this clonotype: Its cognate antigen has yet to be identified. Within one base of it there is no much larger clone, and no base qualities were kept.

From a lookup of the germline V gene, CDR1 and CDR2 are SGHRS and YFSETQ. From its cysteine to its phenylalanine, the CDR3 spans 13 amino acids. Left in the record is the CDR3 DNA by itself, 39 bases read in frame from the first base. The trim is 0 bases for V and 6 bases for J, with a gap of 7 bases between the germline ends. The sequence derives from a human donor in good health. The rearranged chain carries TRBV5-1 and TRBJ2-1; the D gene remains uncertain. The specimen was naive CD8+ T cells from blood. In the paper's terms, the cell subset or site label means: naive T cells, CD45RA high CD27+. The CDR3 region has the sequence CASSLAFGNEQFF. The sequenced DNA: TGCGCCAGCAGCTTGGCGTTTGGCAATGAGCAGTTCTTC.